This is a list of T cell receptor beta chains from one sample in a study of regulatory T cells in long-lasting Graves disease. TCRdb recomputed calls from the multiplex PCR reads with MiXCR, one row per CDR3 protein. Of a few hundred thousand distinct CDR3 sequences in the sample, about 20% were seen once. The input for sequencing was peripheral blood mononuclear cells (PBMCs), taken when the disease was refractory, from a patient treated with antithyroid drugs. The source of these receptors is a female donor with Graves disease. Both conserved end residues are trimmed from each CDR3.

J,length,V,CDR3
TRBJ1-1,14,TRBV9,ASSEPLGVGDTESF
TRBJ1-4,13,TRBV4-3,ASSQGTGGYEKLF
TRBJ1-1,11,TRBV7-9,ASSLGEYTEAF
TRBJ2-1,14,TRBV29-1,SVEGLADSSYNEQF
TRBJ2-2,12,TRBV6-1,ASSEAHNTGELF
TRBJ2-2,14,TRBV30,AWSVGLLQNTGELF
TRBJ1-1,11,TRBV11-1,ASSPQREVGAF
TRBJ2-3,14,TRBV7-2,ASSTSLVKNTDTQY
TRBJ1-2,11,TRBV19,ASSILKNYGYT
TRBJ2-7,13,TRBV11-1,ASSHHSYREYEQY
TRBJ2-4,14,TRBV5-1,ASSPTGLAGGNIQY